These T cell receptor beta chains were read from a single sample in a study of OX40 agonist ivuxolimab in advanced cancers. Sequencing was performed with immunoSEQ multiplex PCR; in TCRdb, only in-frame clones are kept and a portion is missing. The data hold more than 25,000 clones, with approximately 84% observed a single time. The source material was CD4+ or CD8+ T cells sorted from blood, sampled in a trial of the OX40 agonist ivuxolimab. These receptor sequences come from an adult with an advanced solid tumor such as melanoma, head and neck, liver or kidney cancer. Both conserved end residues are part of each CDR3. Each record gives: V gene, D gene, J gene, clone size, CDR3 protein, CDR3 DNA. A D gene is named only where the DNA matches it firmly. Clone sizes are given selectively: once, few, many, or a class where the clone is expanded.

V gene: TRBV27
D gene: TRBD1
J gene: TRBJ1-5
clone size: -
CDR3 protein: CASSPDRAQPQHF
CDR3 DNA: TGTGCCAGCAGTCCGGACAGGGCGCAGCCCCAGCATTTT

V gene: TRBV28
D gene: -
J gene: TRBJ2-3
clone size: -
CDR3 protein: CASSSYTSSSGRTDTQYF
CDR3 DNA: TGTGCCAGCAGTTCCTACACCTCGTCGTCGGGACGCACAGATACGCAGTATTTT

V gene: TRBV5-6
D gene: -
J gene: TRBJ2-7
clone size: few
CDR3 protein: CASSSQLEAGEINSYEQYF
CDR3 DNA: TGTGCCAGCAGCTCCCAACTTGAGGCAGGGGAGATCAACTCCTACGAGCAGTACTTC

V gene: TRBV2
D gene: -
J gene: TRBJ2-2
clone size: -
CDR3 protein: CASSKQTGWDSTGELFF
CDR3 DNA: TGTGCCAGCAGTAAACAAACAGGGTGGGATAGCACCGGGGAGCTGTTTTTT

V gene: TRBV28
D gene: TRBD2
J gene: TRBJ2-1
clone size: -
CDR3 protein: CASNKRTSGIDEQFF
CDR3 DNA: TGTGCCAGCAACAAGCGGACTAGCGGGATCGATGAGCAGTTCTTC

V gene: TRBV6-5
D gene: -
J gene: TRBJ2-3
clone size: -
CDR3 protein: CASSYGGRATDTQYF
CDR3 DNA: TGTGCCAGCAGTTATGGAGGCAGGGCTACAGATACGCAGTATTTT

V gene: TRBV25-1
D gene: -
J gene: TRBJ2-7
clone size: few
CDR3 protein: CASSDSAYSYEQYF
CDR3 DNA: TGTGCCAGCAGTGATTCAGCCTACTCCTACGAGCAGTACTTC

V gene: TRBV28
D gene: -
J gene: TRBJ1-1
clone size: few
CDR3 protein: CASSLGTEAFF
CDR3 DNA: TGTGCCAGCAGTTTGGGGACTGAAGCTTTCTTT

V gene: TRBV4-1
D gene: -
J gene: TRBJ2-7
clone size: -
CDR3 protein: CASSPTGSTQREQYF
CDR3 DNA: TGCGCCAGCAGCCCGACCGGGAGCACCCAGCGAGAGCAGTACTTC

V gene: TRBV27
D gene: TRBD1
J gene: TRBJ1-1
clone size: -
CDR3 protein: CASSFGTGEAFF
CDR3 DNA: TGTGCCAGCAGTTTCGGGACAGGCGAAGCTTTCTTT

V gene: TRBV19
D gene: TRBD2
J gene: TRBJ2-7
clone size: medium-sized
CDR3 protein: CASTPTQSGTYEQYF
CDR3 DNA: TGTGCCAGTACTCCAACCCAGAGCGGGACCTACGAGCAGTACTTC

V gene: TRBV4-2
D gene: TRBD2
J gene: TRBJ2-7
clone size: -
CDR3 protein: CASSRGTSGRAHEQYF
CDR3 DNA: TGTGCCAGCAGCCGTGGGACTAGCGGGAGGGCACACGAGCAGTACTTC

V gene: TRBV5-4
D gene: TRBD1
J gene: TRBJ1-1
clone size: -
CDR3 protein: CASSPPRQGVYGNTEAFF
CDR3 DNA: TGTGCCAGCAGCCCCCCAAGACAGGGGGTTTACGGAAACACTGAAGCTTTCTTT

V gene: TRBV4-2
D gene: -
J gene: TRBJ2-3
clone size: -
CDR3 protein: CASSQESAITDTQYF
CDR3 DNA: TGTGCCAGCAGCCAAGAATCGGCTATCACAGATACGCAGTATTTT

V gene: TRBV7-6
D gene: TRBD2
J gene: TRBJ2-1
clone size: -
CDR3 protein: CASSLAPPQREASNEQFF
CDR3 DNA: TGTGCCAGCAGCTTAGCCCCACCCCAGCGGGAGGCGTCCAATGAGCAGTTCTTC

V gene: TRBV4-3
D gene: TRBD1
J gene: TRBJ2-1
clone size: once
CDR3 protein: CASSQTGGTYNEQFF
CDR3 DNA: TGCGCCAGCAGCCAAACAGGGGGAACCTACAATGAGCAGTTCTTC

V gene: TRBV2
D gene: TRBD1
J gene: TRBJ2-3
clone size: -
CDR3 protein: CASSKGTVTSTDTQYF
CDR3 DNA: TGTGCCAGCAGTAAGGGGACAGTTACTAGCACAGATACGCAGTATTTT

V gene: TRBV4-1
D gene: -
J gene: TRBJ2-7
clone size: -
CDR3 protein: CASSQTVDEQYF
CDR3 DNA: TGCGCCAGCAGCCAAACCGTAGACGAGCAGTACTTC

V gene: TRBV7-3
D gene: -
J gene: TRBJ2-3
clone size: -
CDR3 protein: CASSLGRAGDTQYF
CDR3 DNA: TGTGCCAGCAGCTTGGGCAGGGCGGGTGATACGCAGTATTTT

V gene: TRBV19
D gene: -
J gene: TRBJ2-5
clone size: -
CDR3 protein: CASSIMGETQYF
CDR3 DNA: TGTGCCAGTAGTATAATGGGGGAGACCCAGTACTTC

V gene: TRBV9
D gene: -
J gene: TRBJ2-1
clone size: -
CDR3 protein: CASSVFLSSYNEQFF
CDR3 DNA: TGTGCCAGCAGCGTATTTCTTAGCTCCTACAATGAGCAGTTCTTC

V gene: TRBV9
D gene: TRBD1
J gene: TRBJ2-6
clone size: -
CDR3 protein: CASSSSRTGDTGANVLTF
CDR3 DNA: TGTGCCAGCAGCTCCTCCCGGACAGGGGATACTGGGGCCAACGTCCTGACTTTC

V gene: TRBV7-9
D gene: TRBD2
J gene: TRBJ2-7
clone size: -
CDR3 protein: CASSSWTSGVPYEQYF
CDR3 DNA: TGTGCCAGCAGCTCATGGACTAGCGGAGTCCCCTACGAGCAGTACTTC

V gene: TRBV7-6
D gene: -
J gene: TRBJ2-1
clone size: -
CDR3 protein: CASSYTLTRNNEQFF
CDR3 DNA: TGTGCCAGCAGCTACACTTTGACCAGAAACAATGAGCAGTTCTTC

V gene: TRBV5-1
D gene: -
J gene: TRBJ2-7
clone size: -
CDR3 protein: CASSFSSGINEQYF
CDR3 DNA: TGCGCCAGCAGCTTTTCATCCGGGATCAACGAGCAGTACTTC

V gene: TRBV27
D gene: TRBD1
J gene: TRBJ2-2
clone size: -
CDR3 protein: CASGITGGGELFF
CDR3 DNA: TGTGCCAGTGGGATTACAGGGGGCGGGGAGCTGTTTTTT

V gene: TRBV7-2
D gene: -
J gene: TRBJ2-1
clone size: -
CDR3 protein: CASSLLANNEQFF
CDR3 DNA: TGTGCCAGCAGCTTACTAGCGAACAATGAGCAGTTCTTC

V gene: TRBV5-6
D gene: -
J gene: TRBJ2-2
clone size: -
CDR3 protein: CASSSLILGGNTGELFF
CDR3 DNA: TGTGCCAGCAGCTCCCTCATACTGGGAGGGAACACCGGGGAGCTGTTTTTT

V gene: TRBV6-1
D gene: TRBD1
J gene: TRBJ1-5
clone size: -
CDR3 protein: CASSEFVQGGQPQHF
CDR3 DNA: TGTGCCAGCAGTGAGTTTGTACAGGGGGGTCAGCCCCAGCATTTT

V gene: TRBV19
D gene: -
J gene: TRBJ2-3
clone size: -
CDR3 protein: CAKGTVPQYF
CDR3 DNA: TGTGCCAAAGGGACGGTCCCGCAGTATTTT

V gene: TRBV7-9
D gene: TRBD1
J gene: TRBJ1-1
clone size: -
CDR3 protein: CASSPGGQGITEAFF
CDR3 DNA: TGTGCCAGCAGCCCAGGGGGACAGGGGATAACTGAAGCTTTCTTT

V gene: TRBV7-2
D gene: TRBD2
J gene: TRBJ2-1
clone size: -
CDR3 protein: CASSFLAGGTYNEQFF
CDR3 DNA: TGTGCCAGCAGCTTCTTAGCGGGAGGGACCTACAATGAGCAGTTCTTC

V gene: TRBV4-3
D gene: TRBD2
J gene: TRBJ2-3
clone size: -
CDR3 protein: CASSQDRASGTYDTQYF
CDR3 DNA: TGCGCCAGCAGCCAAGATCGCGCTAGCGGGACTTATGATACGCAGTATTTT

V gene: TRBV6-5
D gene: -
J gene: TRBJ2-7
clone size: -
CDR3 protein: CASSYSPGLEQYF
CDR3 DNA: TGTGCCAGCAGTTATTCGCCGGGGCTCGAGCAGTACTTC

V gene: TRBV4-1
D gene: -
J gene: TRBJ2-1
clone size: -
CDR3 protein: CASRMGVSSYNEQFF
CDR3 DNA: TGCGCCAGTAGAATGGGGGTGAGCTCCTACAATGAGCAGTTCTTC

V gene: TRBV4-3
D gene: -
J gene: TRBJ1-1
clone size: once
CDR3 protein: CASSQVVRGFMNTEAFF
CDR3 DNA: TGCGCCAGCAGCCAAGTTGTCAGGGGTTTTATGAACACTGAAGCTTTCTTT

V gene: TRBV6-1
D gene: -
J gene: TRBJ2-7
clone size: -
CDR3 protein: CASSPLLSPYEQYF
CDR3 DNA: TGTGCCAGCTCCCCCTTGCTAAGTCCCTACGAGCAGTACTTC

V gene: TRBV9
D gene: -
J gene: TRBJ2-7
clone size: -
CDR3 protein: CASSNRDAPLEQYF
CDR3 DNA: TGTGCCAGCAGCAACCGGGACGCCCCTCTGGAGCAGTACTTC

V gene: TRBV27
D gene: TRBD2
J gene: TRBJ2-2
clone size: -
CDR3 protein: CASSYQHPGLAATGELFF
CDR3 DNA: TGTGCCAGCAGTTACCAACATCCGGGACTAGCGGCCACCGGGGAGCTGTTTTTT

V gene: TRBV19
D gene: TRBD1
J gene: TRBJ2-7
clone size: -
CDR3 protein: CASSQTGTGTDEQYF
CDR3 DNA: TGTGCCAGTAGCCAGACCGGGACAGGGACGGACGAGCAGTACTTC

V gene: TRBV29-1
D gene: TRBD2
J gene: TRBJ2-7
clone size: -
CDR3 protein: CSVVGGKGYEQYF
CDR3 DNA: TGCAGCGTTGTCGGGGGGAAAGGCTACGAGCAGTACTTC

V gene: TRBV4-2
D gene: TRBD1
J gene: TRBJ1-1
clone size: -
CDR3 protein: CASSQGTVAGTEAFF
CDR3 DNA: TGTGCCAGCAGCCAGGGGACAGTTGCCGGCACTGAAGCTTTCTTT

V gene: TRBV10-2
D gene: TRBD1
J gene: TRBJ2-7
clone size: -
CDR3 protein: CASSVGDRGPYEQYF
CDR3 DNA: TGCGCCAGCAGTGTAGGGGACAGGGGGCCCTACGAGCAGTACTTC

V gene: TRBV2
D gene: -
J gene: TRBJ1-4
clone size: -
CDR3 protein: CASSPTTGVNEKLFF
CDR3 DNA: TGTGCCAGCAGTCCAACTACAGGAGTTAATGAAAAACTGTTTTTT

V gene: TRBV30
D gene: -
J gene: TRBJ2-7
clone size: -
CDR3 protein: CALLGDLTYEQYF
CDR3 DNA: TGTGCCTTGCTAGGAGATCTCACCTACGAGCAGTACTTC

V gene: TRBV6-5
D gene: -
J gene: TRBJ1-1
clone size: -
CDR3 protein: CASSYSWVSEAFF
CDR3 DNA: TGTGCCAGCAGTTACTCGTGGGTATCTGAAGCTTTCTTT

V gene: TRBV25-1
D gene: -
J gene: TRBJ2-1
clone size: few
CDR3 protein: CASSEFHEQFF
CDR3 DNA: TGTGCCAGCAGTGAATTTCATGAGCAGTTCTTC

V gene: TRBV19
D gene: -
J gene: TRBJ2-7
clone size: -
CDR3 protein: CASSIYSDGPYEQYF
CDR3 DNA: TGTGCCAGTAGTATCTATAGCGACGGCCCCTACGAGCAGTACTTC

V gene: TRBV5-4
D gene: -
J gene: TRBJ2-3
clone size: -
CDR3 protein: CASSFVSRGTDTQYF
CDR3 DNA: TGTGCCAGCAGCTTCGTTTCTCGCGGCACAGATACGCAGTATTTT

V gene: TRBV19
D gene: TRBD2
J gene: TRBJ2-1
clone size: -
CDR3 protein: CASSRPGTSGSSYNEQFF
CDR3 DNA: TGTGCCAGTAGTCGTCCCGGGACTAGCGGATCCTCCTACAATGAGCAGTTCTTC

V gene: TRBV9
D gene: TRBD2
J gene: TRBJ2-1
clone size: -
CDR3 protein: CASSPGGNEQFF
CDR3 DNA: TGTGCCAGCAGCCCGGGGGGGAATGAGCAGTTCTTC

V gene: TRBV27
D gene: -
J gene: TRBJ1-5
clone size: -
CDR3 protein: CASSLAGANQPQHF
CDR3 DNA: TGTGCCAGCAGTTTGGCAGGGGCCAATCAGCCCCAGCATTTT

V gene: TRBV5-1
D gene: TRBD1
J gene: TRBJ1-1
clone size: once
CDR3 protein: CASSLAITQGGSTEAFF
CDR3 DNA: TGCGCCAGCAGCTTGGCTATAACACAGGGGGGTAGCACTGAAGCTTTCTTT

V gene: TRBV28
D gene: -
J gene: TRBJ1-4
clone size: -
CDR3 protein: CASSPYPGRSLNEKLFF
CDR3 DNA: TGTGCCAGCAGTCCATACCCAGGACGTAGCCTTAATGAAAAACTGTTTTTT

V gene: TRBV11-2
D gene: TRBD2
J gene: TRBJ2-4
clone size: few
CDR3 protein: CASSFSTRLALAKNIQYF
CDR3 DNA: TGTGCCAGCAGCTTCTCCACCCGACTAGCTCTAGCCAAAAACATTCAGTACTTC